The T cell receptor beta chain under discussion was sequenced for a study of CD8 T cells in ankylosing spondylitis (dated by TCRdb to 2016 to 2017). Regarding the study in general: The study set out to find disease-linked TCR variants by profiling T cell receptor beta repertoires in ankylosing spondylitis patients and healthy donors. In total, the full study cohort was made up of some 100 healthy donors and more than 20 ankylosing spondylitis patients. Samples of peripheral blood were taken, and for ankylosing spondylitis patients, synovial fluid was collected as well.

Points the paper makes about the study in general: The disease-linked clones were reported as significantly enriched in matched synovial fluid samples from ankylosing spondylitis patients. Blood from ankylosing spondylitis patients appeared to be characterized by a TCR beta motif made up of about 8 highly homologous amino acid variants. Some TCR beta motif variants had previously been reported in synovial fluid and blood of reactive arthritis patients, which suggested common disease-initiation mechanisms. A CD8+ phenotype was shown by the disease-linked clones, which were found at relatively low frequencies in peripheral blood.

Many counts were recorded for this clonotype. The specificity of this receptor is unknown. It has no much larger one-base neighbor in the sample; base qualities were not kept. Instrument on record: Illumina HiSeq 2500. Quantitative 5'-RACE with molecular barcodes was the method used to prepare the TCR beta libraries. Under the source paper's analysis protocol: A new computational method, built on a probabilistic model of VDJ rearrangement, was used to identify disease-linked TCR variants. Using fastp at Q25 and MiXCR, TCRdb reprocessed the public reads and kept productive beta chains. Rows merge per CDR3 protein into single entries with the most common DNA and genes. The V and J calls here are based on TCRdb, not the publication. The sample table lists more than 500,000 distinct CDR3 sequences, roughly 5.3% of them with a count of one. The ten most abundant clones make up 3% to 4% of the sample. CDR1 and CDR2 (SGHTA, FQGNSA) derive from the germline V gene. At the junction V is shortened by 5 bases and J by 3 bases, with 12 bases in between. From its cysteine to its phenylalanine, the CDR3 spans 14 amino acids. Just the 42-base CDR3 DNA is kept, in frame starting at base 1.

The sequence derives from a male donor with ankylosing spondylitis. Sequencing was done on a sample of blood, either unsorted or a sorted T cell fraction (not recorded which). The chain joins TRBV7-2 to TRBJ2-3; the D gene is possibly TRBD2, with 5 bases matching. The nucleotide sequence is TGTGCCAGCAGCCCCTTCTGGGAGACAGATACGCAGTATTTT. Translated, this gives CASSPFWETDTQYF.